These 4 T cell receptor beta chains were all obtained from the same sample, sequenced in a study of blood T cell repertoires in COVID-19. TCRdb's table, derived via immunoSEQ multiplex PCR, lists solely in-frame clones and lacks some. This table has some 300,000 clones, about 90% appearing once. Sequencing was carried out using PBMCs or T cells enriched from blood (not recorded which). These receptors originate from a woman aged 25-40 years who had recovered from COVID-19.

CDR3 DNA: TGTGCCAGCAGCTTATATGAGGGCCCCAATCAGCCCCAGCATTTT. Protein product: CASSLYEGPNQPQHF. The chain has TRBV7-6 and TRBJ1-5; D is unclear. The CDR3 is 15 residues long. Germline CDR1 reads SGHVS; CDR2 reads FNYEAQ. Trimming left V 2 bases short and J 3 bases short, with 11 bases between.

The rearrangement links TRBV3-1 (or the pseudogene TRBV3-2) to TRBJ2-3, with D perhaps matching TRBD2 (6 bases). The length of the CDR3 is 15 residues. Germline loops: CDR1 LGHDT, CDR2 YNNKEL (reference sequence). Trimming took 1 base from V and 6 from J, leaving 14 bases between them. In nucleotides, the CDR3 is TGTGCCAGCAGCCAAGGCCCACTAGCTAGTGATACGCAGTATTTT. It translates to CASSQGPLASDTQYF.

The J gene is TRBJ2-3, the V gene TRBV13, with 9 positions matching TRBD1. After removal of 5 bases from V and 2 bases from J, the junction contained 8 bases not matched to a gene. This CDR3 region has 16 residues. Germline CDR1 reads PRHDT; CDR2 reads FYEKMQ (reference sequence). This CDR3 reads CASSAYRGRSTDTQYF. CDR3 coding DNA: TGTGCCAGCAGCGCCTACAGGGGGCGCTCCACAGATACGCAGTATTTT.

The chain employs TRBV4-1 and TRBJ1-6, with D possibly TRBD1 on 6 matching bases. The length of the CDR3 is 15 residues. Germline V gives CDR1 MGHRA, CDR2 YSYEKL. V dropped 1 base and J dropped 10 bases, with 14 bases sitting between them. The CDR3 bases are TGCGCCAGCAGCCAAGGGTGGCCAGGGGAATCACCCCTCCACTTT. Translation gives CASSQGWPGESPLHF.